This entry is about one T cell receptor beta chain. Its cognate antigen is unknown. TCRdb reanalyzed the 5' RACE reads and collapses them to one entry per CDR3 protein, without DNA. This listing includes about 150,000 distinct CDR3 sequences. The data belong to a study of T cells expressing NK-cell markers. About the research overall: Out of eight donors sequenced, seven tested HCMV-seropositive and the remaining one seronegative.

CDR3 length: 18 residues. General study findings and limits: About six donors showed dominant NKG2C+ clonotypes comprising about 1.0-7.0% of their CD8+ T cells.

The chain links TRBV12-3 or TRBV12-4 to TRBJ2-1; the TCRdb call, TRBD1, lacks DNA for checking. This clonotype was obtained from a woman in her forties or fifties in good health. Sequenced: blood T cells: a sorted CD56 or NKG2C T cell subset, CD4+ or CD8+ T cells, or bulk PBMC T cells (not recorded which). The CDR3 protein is CASSNTLRQGASDNEQFF.